A selection of T cell receptor beta chains follows, all from one sample in a study of T cells expressing NK-cell markers. TCRdb re-analyzed the 5' RACE reads; it lists each CDR3 protein once, without DNA. The ten top clones account for roughly 5.2%, within a sample of fewer than 400,000 distinct CDR3 sequences. The specimen sequenced was blood T cells: a sorted CD56 or NKG2C T cell subset, CD4+ or CD8+ T cells, or bulk PBMC T cells (not recorded which). These receptors all come from a man aged 18 to 69 in good health. CDR3s include the opening cysteine and the closing phenylalanine or tryptophan.

j_call,v_call,cdr3_aa
TRBJ2-7,TRBV6-1,CASRPAGGGRAYEQYF
TRBJ1-1,TRBV6-1,CASSEGPGFEAFF
TRBJ2-5,TRBV25-1,CASKPRQSPQTQYF
TRBJ2-7,TRBV6-4,CASFPVRAKAYEQYF
TRBJ2-4,TRBV3-1,CASSQQGPGNIQYF
TRBJ2-1,TRBV6-5,CASSYRLAGGLGEQFF
TRBJ2-7,TRBV25-1,CASSDPPGQNYEQYF
TRBJ2-7,TRBV6-1,CASRRGLFGNTYEQYF
TRBJ1-2,TRBV20-1,CSAQIPRAGSNGYTF
TRBJ1-1,TRBV7-2,CASSTPTVNTEAFF
TRBJ1-5,TRBV12-3/TRBV12-4,CASSFVPPGTQHF
TRBJ2-5,TRBV2,CASSDGVGQETQYF
TRBJ1-3,TRBV6-1,CASSSPLSSGNTIYF
TRBJ2-1,TRBV5-5,CASSLGRGGATSYNEQFF
TRBJ2-3,TRBV15,CATSREPGGVGTQYF
TRBJ2-2,TRBV18,CASSPRTGIVTGELFF
TRBJ2-1,TRBV5-4,CASSLDGGVWLWSSNEQFF
TRBJ2-5,TRBV2,CASREGQGEAETQYF
TRBJ2-2,TRBV12-3/TRBV12-4,CASSFRTGKVGELFF
TRBJ1-5,TRBV23-1,CASSQSHPEEGNQPQHF
TRBJ1-3,TRBV7-6,CASSPRDGSGNTIYF
TRBJ2-1,TRBV5-1,CASSKIQKANEQFF
TRBJ2-1,TRBV12-3/TRBV12-4,CASKHGLAYEQFF
TRBJ1-2,TRBV12-3/TRBV12-4,CASRRAYRDIANYGYTF
TRBJ1-2,TRBV12-3/TRBV12-4,CASSLSGTGGFGYTF
TRBJ1-2,TRBV14,CASSQQNYGYTF
TRBJ2-3,TRBV6-5,CASSYGRGPHDTQYF
TRBJ2-1,TRBV6-5,CASSYSRGYDEQFF
TRBJ2-3,TRBV6-5,CASSFNRLAGFTDTQYF
TRBJ2-5,TRBV18,CASSPVSAFDDTQYF
TRBJ2-3,TRBV6-2/TRBV6-3,CASRTRVPYTDTQYF
TRBJ1-2,TRBV27,CASSPYTGGVFGYTF
TRBJ2-7,TRBV7-2,CASSLTGVDEQYF
TRBJ2-1,TRBV12-3/TRBV12-4,CASSFGLANRGSYNEQFF
TRBJ1-2,TRBV3-1,CASSQATGTGLLSGYTF
TRBJ2-7,TRBV12-3/TRBV12-4,CASSLGQGASYEQYF
TRBJ2-1,TRBV12-3/TRBV12-4,CASSRSGRGGTVEQFF
TRBJ2-3,TRBV5-1,CASSSGTITDTQYF
TRBJ1-5,TRBV6-5,CASRTGGNSNQPQHF
TRBJ1-6,TRBV19,CAGSDRGNSPLHF
TRBJ2-2,TRBV12-3/TRBV12-4,CASSLGAHRELFF
TRBJ1-1,TRBV6-1,CASSGGGEAFF
TRBJ2-3,TRBV20-1,CSADRGLTPPDTQYF
TRBJ2-7,TRBV6-1,CASSGTAGGGYEQYF
TRBJ2-1,TRBV5-5,CASSLWQGFINEQFF
TRBJ1-2,TRBV11-1,CASSHIKSETNYGDTF
TRBJ1-5,TRBV12-3/TRBV12-4,CASSRDSARPQHF
TRBJ2-1,TRBV20-1,CSAIRSTGNEQFF
TRBJ2-3,TRBV12-3/TRBV12-4,CASRLARRGWGATDTQYF
TRBJ2-7,TRBV7-2,CASSLVPGLSSYEQYF
TRBJ2-5,TRBV6-5,CASSYGSGMEETQYF
TRBJ1-1,TRBV12-3/TRBV12-4,CASSPNKGNIMNTEAFF
TRBJ1-2,TRBV3-1,CASSQSGQAYGYTF